This entry describes one T cell receptor beta chain. Its antigen has not been determined. An end of the junction does not agree with germline; a read error may underlie this. This sample is drawn from a study of response to subunit inactivated influenza vaccine (dated by TCRdb to the late 2010s). Looking at the study overall: To follow how T cells responded to a trivalent subunit inactivated influenza vaccine, the researchers relied on deep quantitative profiling of the T cell receptor repertoire.

Library preparation was by RT-PCR. Instrument used: Illumina HiSeq 2500. The public reads were quality trimmed at Q25 with fastp and then assembled into clones with MiXCR by TCRdb, keeping productive beta chains. Identical CDR3 proteins give one entry, which carries the most common genes and DNA. The sample table shows 300,000 to 350,000 distinct CDR3 sequences, and 20% to 25% are seen once. The ten largest clonotypes hold roughly 10% of the sample. Via the germline V gene, CDR1 is SQVTM and CDR2 ANQGSEA. The CDR3 contains 14 residues, cysteine and phenylalanine counted. Here the CDR3 DNA is all that survives: 42 bases in frame from base 1. Overall results and qualifications from the work: The authors proposed that each seasonal influenza vaccination may bring in only a limited number of new T cells.

The sequence joins TRBV29-1 to TRBJ2-7, with no confident D gene call. Sample: PBMCs from blood, taken 21 months after vaccination. This TCR was sampled from a man in his fifties or sixties who received an inactivated influenza vaccine. Donor details come from another sample of the same person, matched by shared clones. The DNA sequence is given as TGCAGCGTAGAAGTTGAGGACGGATACTACGAGCAGTACTTC. This is translated as CSVEVEDGYYEQYF.